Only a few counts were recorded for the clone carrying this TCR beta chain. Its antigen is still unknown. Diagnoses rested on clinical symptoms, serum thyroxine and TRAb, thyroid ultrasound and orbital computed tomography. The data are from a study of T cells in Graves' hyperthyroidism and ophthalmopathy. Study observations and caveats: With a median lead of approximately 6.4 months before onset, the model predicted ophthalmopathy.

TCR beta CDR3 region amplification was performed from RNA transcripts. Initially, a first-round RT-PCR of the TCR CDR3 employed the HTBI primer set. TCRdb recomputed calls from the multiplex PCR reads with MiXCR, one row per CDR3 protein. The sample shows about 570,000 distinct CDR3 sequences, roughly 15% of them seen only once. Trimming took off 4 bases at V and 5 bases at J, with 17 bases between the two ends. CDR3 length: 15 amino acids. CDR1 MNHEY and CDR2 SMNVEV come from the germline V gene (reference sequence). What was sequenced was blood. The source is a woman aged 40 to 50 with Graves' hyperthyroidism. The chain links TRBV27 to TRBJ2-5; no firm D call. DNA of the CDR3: TGTGCCAGCAGTTCATCACAGATCGGCACGGAGACCCAGTACTTC. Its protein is CASSSSQIGTETQYF.